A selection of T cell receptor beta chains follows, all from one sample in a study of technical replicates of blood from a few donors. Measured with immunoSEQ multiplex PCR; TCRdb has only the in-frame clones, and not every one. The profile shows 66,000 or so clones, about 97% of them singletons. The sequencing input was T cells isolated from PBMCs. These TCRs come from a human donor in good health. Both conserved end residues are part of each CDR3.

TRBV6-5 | CASSYRAPYEQYF
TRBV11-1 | CASSPGLFQNSYEQYF
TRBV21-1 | CASSKTLASSNTEAFF
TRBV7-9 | CASSETGNGYTF
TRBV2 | CASRGPGQQIYGYTF
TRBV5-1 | CASSLAWGQGSTDTQYF
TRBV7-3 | CASARSGGGSYEQYF
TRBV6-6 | CASSKTGGGQPQHF
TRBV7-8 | CASSLRGNLETQYF
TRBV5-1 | CASSNSETQYF
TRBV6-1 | CASSVGQSLYNSPLHF
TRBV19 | CASSLVPGHIYEQYF
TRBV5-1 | CASSLVRLAERNTGELFF
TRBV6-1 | CASSELAGGHNEQFF
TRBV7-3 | CASSLVRQITEAFF
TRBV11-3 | CASRISTGGPTEAFF
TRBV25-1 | CASSPRGVTRTSYEQYF
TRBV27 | CASSLAGNLQAFF
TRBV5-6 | CASSRGAGEAFF
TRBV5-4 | CASSTYSSENTEAFF
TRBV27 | CASSLNGGTYEQYF
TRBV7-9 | CASSPQGSYNSPLHF